The 4 T cell receptor beta chains given below trace back to one sample, sequenced in a study of T-cell memory formation after mild COVID-19. Each CDR3 protein gets one entry after TCRdb re-called the 5' RACE reads with MiXCR. The sample shows 300,000 to 350,000 distinct CDR3 sequences, 10% to 15% of them seen only once. The sample taken for sequencing was PBMCs or a T cell subset sorted from them (not recorded which). These receptors were collected from a man aged 18 to 29 who had mild COVID-19 (a few samples of this study predate the infection). Cell type and time point are not known.

V is TRBV7-2 and J is TRBJ1-1, with TRBD1 identical over 10 bases. J was trimmed by 3 bases and V by 4 bases; bases with no gene match: 2. Germline V lookup: CDR1 SGHTA, CDR2 FQGNSA. The CDR3 is 14 residues long. In DNA form, the CDR3 reads TGTGCCAGCAGCTCGGACAGGGGGGACACTGAAGCTTTCTTT. This sequence encodes CASSSDRGDTEAFF. Drawing the rest from reference TRBV7-2 and TRBJ1-1, the complete variable domain is GAGVSQSPSNKVTEKGKDVELRCDPISGHTALYWYRQSLGQGLEFLIYFQGNSAPDKSGLPSDRFSAERTGGSVSTLTIQRTQQEDSAVYLCASSSDRGDTEAFFGQGTRLTVV.

This clonotype occurred many times. This chain links TRBV6-5 with TRBJ1-2; no firm D call. CDR1 is MNHEY and CDR2 is SVGAGI in the germline V gene. CDR3 length: 12 amino acids. Trimming took off 5 bases at V and 2 bases at J, with 6 bases between the two ends. CDR3 sequence reads: CASSGLNYGYTF. The CDR3 coding sequence is TGTGCCAGCAGTGGATTAAACTATGGCTACACCTTC.

This clonotype was counted at least ten times. The chain has TRBV20-1 and TRBJ1-2, with unresolved D. Germline V CDR1 and CDR2: DFQATT, SNEGSKA (reference sequence). The CDR3 loop spans 12 amino acids. Trimming shortened V by 5 bases and J by 3 bases, and 10 bases separated the two germline ends. The CDR3 region is CSAGKRDYGYTF. CDR3 in DNA: TGCAGTGCTGGTAAAAGGGACTATGGCTACACCTTC.

The rearrangement links TRBV5-5 to TRBJ1-4; D gene ambiguous. The CDR3 spans 14 residues. V shed 0 bases and J shed 7 bases, with 10 bases lying between them. Germline lookup yields CDR1 SGHKS and CDR2 YYEKEE (reference sequence). The CDR3 region is CASSLGGPGEKLFF. Here the CDR3 DNA reads TGTGCCAGCAGCTTGGGAGGTCCTGGTGAAAAACTGTTTTTT.